Each of the 8 T cell receptor beta chains below was sequenced from the same sample in a study of T cell responses to AZD1222 COVID-19 vaccine (dated by TCRdb to the early 2020s). The label giving this sample's time point can be read as: baseline before first vaccination. Library method: the immunoSEQ multiplex PCR assay. TCRdb took this table from immuneACCESS and kept in-frame rearrangements with V and J called. Such tables lack part of the clones; where checked against another copy, unresolved V genes explain under half of the gap, and the rest is unexplained. A total of fewer than 150,000 clones appear in this sample, over 75% of them only once. Together, the top ten hold around 3.6% of the sample. The sample consisted of peripheral blood, taken on day 0 of AZD1222 vaccination. All receptors derive from an adult in good health.

As concerns this clone: The sample contains more than one DNA sequence encoding this CDR3. The chain has TRBV7-2 and TRBJ1-3; D ambiguous. CDR1 SGHTA and CDR2 FQGNSA come from the germline V gene. With 4 bases removed from V and 1 base from J, the gap between germline ends came to 5 bases. This CDR3 contains 13 residues. CDR3 nucleotide sequence: TGTGCCAGCAGCTCCCTATCTGGAAACACCATATATTTT. Protein sequence: CASSSLSGNTIYF.

The rearrangement links TRBV20-1 to TRBJ1-2, with D tentatively TRBD1 (5 bases). This CDR3 is 14 amino acids long. The V gene lost 3 bases and the J gene lost 8 bases, with 19 bases spanning the gap. CDR1 is DFQATT and CDR2 is SNEGSKA in the germline V gene (reference sequence). DNA for the CDR3: TGCAGTGCTAGTCCCCAGCCGGGGGTTGGAGGCTACACCTTC. Translating it yields CSASPQPGVGGYTF.

This chain uses TRBV18 with TRBJ2-1; D unresolved. V was clipped by 2 bases and J by 6 bases, with 2 bases between them. The germline V gene encodes CDR1 KGHSH and CDR2 LQKENI. The CDR3 runs 11 residues. The CDR3 protein is CASSPINEQFF. The CDR3 bases are TGTGCCAGCTCACCAATCAATGAGCAGTTCTTC.

V is TRBV6-5 and J is TRBJ1-1; perhaps TRBD1 as D (5 bases). Trimming stripped 8 bases from V and 5 bases from J, with 18 bases between. The CDR3 runs to 14 residues. Looked up from germline, CDR1 is MNHEY and CDR2 is SVGAGI. The CDR3 is CASRAGGEGTEAFF. CDR3 nucleotides: TGTGCCAGCCGAGCAGGAGGGGAGGGGACTGAAGCTTTCTTT.

This sequence joins TRBV19 and TRBJ1-2; D is perhaps TRBD1 (5 bases). Germline assignment: CDR1 LNHDA and CDR2 SQIVND (reference sequence). There are 14 residues in the CDR3. V was clipped by 2 bases and J by 8 bases, with 15 bases between them. This CDR3 reads CASSIWGSPEGYTF. CDR3 sequence (DNA): TGTGCCAGTAGTATATGGGGCAGTCCGGAGGGCTACACCTTC.

The chain couples TRBV2 to TRBJ1-3; unclear D gene. Per the germline V gene, CDR1 is SNHLY and CDR2 is FYNNEI. Between the trimmed V and J ends, which lost 5 bases and 0 bases, there was a span of 14 bases. The CDR3 loop spans 16 amino acids. CDR3 amino acids: CASSTRPPISGNTIYF. Here the CDR3 DNA reads TGTGCCAGCAGTACCAGGCCCCCCATCTCTGGAAACACCATATATTTT.

V and J are TRBV6-5 and TRBJ2-1; no definite D call. This CDR3 has 11 amino acids. Germline CDR1 and CDR2: MNHEY and SVGAGI. The V gene lost 8 bases and the J gene lost 7 bases, with 9 bases spanning the gap. CDR3 region: CASRSTNEQFF. DNA for the CDR3: TGTGCCAGCCGAAGTACGAATGAGCAGTTCTTC.

The rearrangement uses TRBV20-1 and TRBJ2-1; D unclear. Looked up from germline, CDR1 is DFQATT and CDR2 is SNEGSKA (reference sequence). The CDR3 runs to 11 residues. V lost 7 bases, J lost 7 bases, and 11 bases lay in between. In DNA form, the CDR3 reads TGCAGTGGATCCGCCTTTAATGAGCAGTTCTTC. It translates to CSGSAFNEQFF.